This T cell receptor beta chain was recorded in a study of long-term antiretroviral therapy in people with HIV. A v3.0 immunoSEQ assay was performed at survey level. The assay was immunoSEQ multiplex PCR, and TCRdb's table has in-frame clones only and misses some. This repertoire shows under 20,000 clones, 60% to 80% found once; its top ten account for more than 14%. The CDR3 spans 18 residues. Looked up from germline, CDR1 is SGHRS and CDR2 is YFSETQ. Trimming removed 0 bases at V and 0 bases at J, with 16 bases between. Treated in the United States were all of the participants with HIV. V usage is TRBV5-1 and J usage is TRBJ1-5, with unresolved D. The sequenced sample was unsorted PBMCs, obtained 1.5 years before starting antiretroviral therapy. This TCR was recovered from a woman in her fifties or sixties with HIV. The CDR3 nucleotides read TGCGCCAGCAGCTTGGGTGACTTTGGAAGGGATAGCAATCAGCCCCAGCATTTT. Translation: CASSLGDFGRDSNQPQHF.